This T cell receptor (beta chain) is from a study of cytomegalovirus exposure and HLA in healthy donors listed by TCRdb under 2017. Background for the entire study: An earlier analysis of some 620 of the donors reported 276 Gb of sequence data and some 110 million unique TCR beta sequences obtained from around 170 million T cells. Roughly 310 gigabases of sequencing data and tens of millions of unique TCR sequences were included in an early release covering over 600 HLA-typed donors. Among the approximately 420 genotyped donors, around 79% belonged to the genetic ancestry cluster associated with self-reported Caucasian donors. The aim of the study was to test whether cataloging public T cell receptors could identify signatures of past pathogen exposure. Using immunosequencing, the study profiled T cell repertoires from 666 subjects and related those repertoires to cytomegalovirus serostatus. A separate validation cohort of 100 to 150 different subjects was used in addition to the 666-subject first cohort. The study combined high-throughput TCR immunosequencing, statistical association of individual TCRs with disease status, and machine learning to predict cytomegalovirus infection status. In a later analysis, previously published TCR beta repertoires from some 640 donors were re-analyzed and high-resolution HLA genotyping was added so that TCR occurrence patterns could be studied. The later analysis used no new phenotypic data to find candidate immune exposures, relying instead on TCR beta sequences and their occurrence across donors. To decide whether each TCR beta V gene segment behaved as functional or pseudogenic, an earlier analysis of some 570 of the donors relied on high-throughput TCR beta sequencing. Donor age, sex, ethnicity and CMV serostatus were compiled alongside the repertoire data. A later genetic analysis took genome-wide SNP genotypes for about three fifths of the 666 donors and used that subset as a discovery cohort. All discovery cohort repertoires had been generated on a single sequencing platform. HLA typing included class I and class II loci at four-digit resolution. Typing coverage varied by locus: roughly 620-640 donors for A, B, C, DRB1 and DQB1; some 520 for DQA1; more than 600 for DPA1; about 450 for DPB1. Roughly five DR-DQ haplotypes were handled as single units for association and clustering, since linkage in the cohort was strong. Among roughly 370 genotyped donors of the cohort, an average of roughly 240,000 unique TCR beta nucleotide sequences were sequenced per donor, roughly 20% of them non-productive. Results and caveats for the whole study, not just this receptor: The study listed approximately 150 TCR beta chains as associated with cytomegalovirus. Correlated functional status among segregating V segments might be attributable to linkage disequilibrium, but an unknown experimental factor could not be ruled out. A further reported finding was that TCR beta sequences accurately predicted the HLA-A and HLA-B alleles for most subjects in the first cohort. In this cohort, only TCR beta chains were sequenced, and detectable features were limited by the absence of alpha or paired-chain data. A later analysis reported that several top co-occurrence clusters appeared linked to parvovirus B19, influenza, CMV and Epstein-Barr virus. According to a later analysis, most CMV-associated TCR beta chains appeared to be HLA-restricted, and the HLA associations seemed to be driven largely by CMV exposure. In an earlier analysis of around 600 of the donors, most TCR beta V segments appeared in productive rearrangements about 90% or about 30% of the time, broadly matching IMGT annotations. A group of highly shared sequence variants was considered likely to be a technical artifact of the sequencing pipeline. For the cohort, immune exposure information was limited to CMV serostatus. HLA typing was unavailable for some donors at each locus, so association tests used only the typed subset. Sequencing depth was assumed to be roughly uniform across donors in the presence/absence analyses, though that assumption may not hold. In a later analysis, HLA-associated TCR beta chains showed more clonal expansion and lower generation probabilities than non-associated chains that were equally common. It was suggested by the authors that the approach could potentially be generalized to other disease states and immunological phenotypes. Seventeen rarely observed V segments, including chromosome 9 orphons, were excluded from the earlier analysis of a few hundred of the donors because counts were too low. The classifier was reported to diagnose cytomegalovirus status with high specificity and sensitivity in both the original cohort and the validation cohort. Some IMGT-functional V segments, including TRBV6-2 and TRBV6-3, could not be told apart with the 87-base-pair reads, so those segments were excluded. A later genetic analysis associated a missense DCLRE1C variant with V-gene and J-gene trimming of TCR beta chains, and an independent cohort replicated the association. Most TCR sequences were seen in very few donors, while some public TCRs were found in many individuals. Three of the identified cytomegalovirus-associated TCR beta chains were confirmed in vitro to be specific for cytomegalovirus antigens. According to a later genetic analysis, donors in an Asian-associated ancestry cluster had fewer N-insertions in productive TCRs than the approximately 700-donor mean. A later analysis associated 15,000 to 20,000 TCR beta sequences with specific HLA alleles at a false discovery rate of 0.05. When HLA alleles, especially DR and DQ, strongly co-occurred, attributing TCR associations to individual alleles was difficult. According to a later analysis, TCR association rates differed among HLA loci, with DRB1 alleles showing the most associated TCRs and HLA-C alleles showing the fewest.

Libraries were prepared through the immunoSEQ multiplex PCR assay. For the multiplex PCR, a mixture combining 60 forward primers for TCR Vbeta segments and 13 reverse primers for TCR Jbeta segments was used. A multiplex PCR assay on genomic DNA amplified the CDR3 region of rearranged TCR beta genes. Amplified TCR beta libraries were sequenced as 87-base-pair reads on the Illumina HiSeq System. The source study handled its data this way. A later analysis tallied tens of millions of unique TCR beta chains across the 610 or so repertoires, and around 9.9 million of those chains were shared by two or more donors. Raw reads were error-corrected and collapsed into unique sequences by a nearest-neighbor algorithm in which closely related sequences were merged to remove PCR and sequencing errors. CDR3 sequences were aligned to IMGT reference sequences to assign V, D and J gene segments. For a sequence to be retained, a match of at least six nucleotides was required to both a V gene segment and a J gene segment. A rearrangement counted as productive if the CDR3 had no stop codons and remained in frame with V and J, and every other rearrangement counted as non-productive. CDR3 was defined by IMGT convention, running from the second conserved V-encoded cysteine to the conserved J-encoded phenylalanine. The earlier analysis of 450 to 750 of the donors excluded any sequence lacking an unambiguous match to a single V gene segment. An earlier analysis of 550 to 650 of the donors classified V segments as functional when productive rearrangements were above 56.7% and as segregating when the standard deviation between donors was above 5%. A statistical classification framework was built to diagnose cytomegalovirus status from the catalog of TCR beta chain sequences. A later analysis assigned V and J genes by comparing TCR nucleotide sequences with IMGT/GENE-DB human TR gene sequences. Using the TCRdist pipeline, a later analysis assigned CDR3 sequences along with most-parsimonious VDJ recombination scenarios. In a later analysis, each TCR beta chain was defined by its CDR3 amino acid sequence together with its V-gene family, and reads lacking a unique V-gene family were excluded. As a way to deal with suspected cross-contamination and a sequencing artifact, a later analysis dropped 450 to 700 nucleotide sequences that were highly shared and had low generation probability. For each public chain, a later analysis derived a clonal expansion index from normalized ranks of inferred template counts within each repertoire. In a later analysis, generation probabilities were computed using a VDJ recombination model fitted to out-of-frame rearrangements, and the results were checked against IGoR. In a later analysis, hypergeometric tests were used to score TCR-TCR, TCR-HLA and TCR-CMV co-occurrence, with a repertoire-size bias correction applied to TCR pairs. A later analysis estimated false discovery rates by permuting HLA or CMV assignments 20 times. In a later analysis, co-occurring TCRs were grouped using DBSCAN, with TCRdist sequence similarity added in when clustering inside HLA-allele-positive subsets. Repertoires with fewer than 30,000 or more than 120,000 public chains, plus five repertoires with anomalous nucleotide sharing, were excluded from co-occurrence clustering. Drawn from immuneACCESS, this table holds only the in-frame rearrangements with V and J called that TCRdb kept. Clones are partly lost; checked studies trace under half to an unresolved V gene and leave the rest unexplained. The D gene and trimming were derived from the DNA, and the V and J assignments and clone size from that table. This sample lists 100,000 or so clones; 85% were detected once. About 3.9% of the sample lies in the top ten.

This clone was counted once. Its antigen remains unidentified. Base qualities are missing; no much larger clone stands one base away. V is pared back by 1 base and J by 2 bases, with 4 bases lying between the germline termini. The CDR3 has 13 amino acids, counting the end cysteine and phenylalanine. Of the read, only the CDR3 DNA is kept; its 39 bases are in frame from base 1. Sequences LNHDA (CDR1) and SQIVND (CDR2) are obtained from the germline V gene (reference sequence). The cohort comprised approximately 700 healthy bone marrow donors. At the time of sampling, all cohort members were nominally healthy, though unrecorded immune exposures were likely present. The donor tested CMV seronegative and was one of the 352 seronegative cohort members. A peripheral blood sample was provided by each donor, and peripheral blood mononuclear cells were used for TCR beta sequencing. The Qiagen DNeasy Blood Extraction Kit was used to extract genomic DNA from the blood cell samples.

The sample taken for sequencing was PBMCs. This chain is built from TRBV19 and TRBJ2-3; the D gene identity is not certain. This clonotype was obtained from a man younger than 40 in good health and CMV-seronegative. This receptor has the CDR3 CASSIGATDTQYF. Read as DNA, the sequence is TGTGCCAGTAGTATAGGGGCCACAGATACGCAGTATTTT. With the portions outside the CDR3 filled from the reference TRBV19 and TRBJ2-3 genes, the complete variable region becomes DGGITQSPKYLFRKEGQNVTLSCEQNLNHDAMYWYRQDPGQGLRLIYYSQIVNDFQKGDIAEGYSVSREKKESFPLTVTSAQKNPTAFYLCASSIGATDTQYFGPGTRLTVL.